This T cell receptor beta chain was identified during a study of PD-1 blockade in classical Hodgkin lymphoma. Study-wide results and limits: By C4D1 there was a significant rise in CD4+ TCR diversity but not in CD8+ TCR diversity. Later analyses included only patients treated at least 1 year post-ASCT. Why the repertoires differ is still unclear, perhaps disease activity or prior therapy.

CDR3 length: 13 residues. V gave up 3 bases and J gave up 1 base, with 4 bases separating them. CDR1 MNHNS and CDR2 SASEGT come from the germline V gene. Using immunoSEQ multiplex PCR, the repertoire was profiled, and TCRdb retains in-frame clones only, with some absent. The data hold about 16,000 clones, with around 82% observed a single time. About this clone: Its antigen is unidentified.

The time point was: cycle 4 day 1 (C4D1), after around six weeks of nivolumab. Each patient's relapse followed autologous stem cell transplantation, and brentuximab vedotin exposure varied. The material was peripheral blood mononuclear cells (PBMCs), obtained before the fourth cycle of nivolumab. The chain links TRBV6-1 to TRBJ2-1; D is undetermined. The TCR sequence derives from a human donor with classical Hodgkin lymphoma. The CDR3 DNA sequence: TGTGCCAGCAGTGAGGGTTCCTACAATGAGCAGTTCTTC. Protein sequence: CASSEGSYNEQFF.